The next 22 T cell receptor beta chains were all read from a single sample in a study of blood T cell repertoires in COVID-19. TCRdb's table, derived via immunoSEQ multiplex PCR, lists solely in-frame clones and lacks some. The data contain around 260,000 clones, about 89% of them singletons. The sample was peripheral blood. The source is a middle-aged woman who had recovered from COVID-19.

V is TRBV14 and J is TRBJ1-1, with a possible D match to TRBD1 (6 bases). V was clipped by 4 bases and J by 2 bases, with 17 bases between them. The CDR3 consists of 16 residues. Germline V lookup: CDR1 SGHDN, CDR2 FVKESK. CDR3: CASSLKWGGQNTEAFF. The CDR3 DNA follows: TGTGCCAGCAGCCTCAAATGGGGGGGGCAAAACACTGAAGCTTTCTTT.

Notes on this clone: The DNA is left out, because the CDR3 cannot be placed on it with certainty; the CDR3 is given as TCRdb lists it. The chain links TRBV3-1 (or the pseudogene TRBV3-2) to TRBJ2-1; the D segment call TRBD1 is taken from the table without a DNA check. Germline V gives CDR1 LGHDT, CDR2 YNNKEL (reference sequence). The CDR3 totals 19 residues, both ends included. CDR3 in amino acids: CASSQDQYFGQGVNNEQFF.

The genes are TRBV5-1 and TRBJ1-6; tentative D call: TRBD1 (5 bases). CDR1 and CDR2 (germline): SGHRS, YFSETQ. V lost 0 bases and J 8 bases, leaving 12 bases between the germline ends. This CDR3 spans 15 amino acids. The CDR3 protein is CASSLAVGGHSPLHF. CDR3 sequence (DNA): TGCGCCAGCAGCTTGGCCGTCGGGGGTCATTCACCCCTCCACTTT. The full variable domain, its missing parts supplied by reference TRBV5-1 and TRBJ1-6, is KAGVTQTPRYLIKTRGQQVTLSCSPISGHRSVSWYQQTPGQGLQFLFEYFSETQRNKGNFPGRFSGRQFSNSRSEMNVSTLELGDSALYLCASSLAVGGHSPLHFGNGTRLTVT.

This clone was observed a handful of times. The V and J genes are TRBV11-3 and TRBJ2-1; TRBD2 might be the D (6 bases). Germline lookup yields CDR1 SGHNT and CDR2 YENEEA. Trimming shortened V by 1 base and J by 8 bases, and 9 bases separated the two germline ends. This CDR3 is 13 amino acids long. In DNA, the CDR3 is TGTGCCAGCAGCTTAGGGGAGGTGGATGAGCAGTTCTTC. It is translated as CASSLGEVDEQFF. Full variable domain (remainder filled in from reference TRBV11-3 and TRBJ2-1): EAGVVQSPRYKIIEKKQPVAFWCNPISGHNTLYWYLQNLGQGPELLIRYENEEAVDDSQLPKDRFSAERLKGVDSTLKIQPAELGDSAVYLCASSLGEVDEQFFGPGTRLTVL.

This rearrangement joins TRBV7-2 to TRBJ1-6, with TRBD1 matching over 9 bases. CDR3 size: 16 residues. V shed 4 bases, J shed 7 bases, and the junction held 8 bases outside the gene matches. Germline-derived CDR1 and CDR2 are SGHTA and FQGNSA. CDR3 sequence reads: CASSSIGQGLNSPLHF. CDR3 sequence (DNA): TGTGCCAGCAGCTCCATAGGACAGGGGCTGAATTCACCCCTCCACTTT.

The rearrangement joins TRBV19 to TRBJ1-1, with D possibly TRBD1 on 5 matching bases. Trimming shortened V by 3 bases and J by 1 base, and 18 bases separated the two germline ends. Germline CDR1 LNHDA, CDR2 SQIVND (reference sequence). The CDR3 has 17 amino acids. CDR3 protein: CASSIWGGGATNTEAFF. The CDR3 DNA is TGTGCCAGTAGTATCTGGGGGGGTGGGGCGACGAACACTGAAGCTTTCTTT.

The chain links TRBV6-5 to TRBJ1-2, with TRBD1 as a possible D gene (5 bases). V dropped 6 bases and J dropped 5 bases, with 10 bases sitting between them. The length of the CDR3 is 12 residues. CDR1 is MNHEY, CDR2 SVGAGI, per germline. Here the CDR3 reads CASRGAIYGYTF. CDR3 DNA sequence: TGTGCCAGCAGAGGGGCGATTTATGGCTACACCTTC.

The chain links TRBV3-1 (or the pseudogene TRBV3-2) to TRBJ2-3; D perhaps matches TRBD2 (5 bases). This CDR3 spans 18 amino acids. The V end lost 4 bases, the J end lost 4 bases, and 24 bases lay between the germline ends. Germline values: CDR1 LGHDT, CDR2 YNNKEL (reference sequence). The CDR3 here is CASSPYWTHGRAADTQYF. Here the CDR3 DNA reads TGTGCCAGCAGCCCATACTGGACTCACGGACGGGCCGCAGATACGCAGTATTTT.

This sequence joins TRBV18 and TRBJ2-1; 7 bases map to TRBD1. V dropped 0 bases and J dropped 2; count of bases not matched to a gene: 1. The CDR3 consists of 15 residues. CDR1 and CDR2 from the germline V gene are KGHSH and LQKENI. CDR3 sequence: CASSPPQGTYNEQFF. As DNA, the CDR3 is TGTGCCAGCTCACCACCACAGGGGACCTACAATGAGCAGTTCTTC.

The J gene is TRBJ1-5, the V gene TRBV6-2 or TRBV6-3; D ambiguous. CDR3 length equals 14 residues. CDR1 and CDR2 from the germline V gene are MNHEY and SVGEGT. V lost 5 bases to trimming and J lost 2 bases, with 10 bases between them. CDR3 sequence: CASSKRTGNQPQHF. CDR3 sequence (DNA): TGTGCCAGCAGTAAGCGGACGGGCAATCAGCCCCAGCATTTT.

The V and J genes are TRBV18 and TRBJ1-1, with 9 bases identical to TRBD1. Germline-derived CDR1 and CDR2 are KGHSH and LQKENI. V dropped 2 bases and J dropped 5; count of bases not matched to a gene: 6. The CDR3 sequence is 15 residues long. The CDR3 region is CASSPGQGRWTEAFF. The CDR3 DNA is TGTGCCAGCTCACCAGGACAGGGGCGATGGACTGAAGCTTTCTTT.

This clone was counted only a few times. The gene calls are TRBV29-1 and TRBJ2-7, with TRBD1 identical over 8 bases. CDR1 is SQVTM, CDR2 ANQGSEA, per germline. V trimming: 6 bases; J trimming: 5 bases; junction bases outside the gene matches: 9. The CDR3 contains 13 residues. The CDR3 loop is CSVTRGTGDEQYF. The DNA of the CDR3 is TGCAGCGTAACCCGTGGGACAGGCGACGAGCAGTACTTC.

The chain recombines TRBV5-1 with TRBJ2-3; 12 bases map to TRBD2. Germline trimming cut 0 bases from V and 5 bases from J; bases unmatched to any gene: 1. Per the germline V gene, CDR1 is SGHRS and CDR2 is YFSETQ. This CDR3 is 15 amino acids long. CDR3 amino acids: CASSLASGGVDTQYF. The CDR3 DNA sequence: TGCGCCAGCAGCTTGGCTAGCGGGGGGGTAGATACGCAGTATTTT. The full variable domain, its missing parts supplied by reference TRBV5-1 and TRBJ2-3, is KAGVTQTPRYLIKTRGQQVTLSCSPISGHRSVSWYQQTPGQGLQFLFEYFSETQRNKGNFPGRFSGRQFSNSRSEMNVSTLELGDSALYLCASSLASGGVDTQYFGPGTRLTVL.

V is TRBV7-2 and J is TRBJ2-7; 7 bases line up with TRBD2. There are 14 residues in the CDR3. From germline, CDR1 is SGHTA and CDR2 FQGNSA. V trimming: 3 bases; J trimming: 8 bases; junction bases outside the gene matches: 10. Written as DNA, the CDR3 is TGTGCCAGCAGCTTCGGCGGGGGTCTCGAAAAGCAGTACTTC. Encoded protein: CASSFGGGLEKQYF.

The gene calls are TRBV11-1 and TRBJ1-1, with 8 bases matching TRBD1. Germline-derived CDR1 and CDR2 are SGHAT and FQDESV (reference sequence). The CDR3 runs to 13 residues. V gave up 5 bases and J gave up 3 bases; unmatched junction bases: 2. The CDR3 region has the DNA TGTGCCAGCAGCCGACAGGGGTACACTGAAGCTTTCTTT. It yields the protein CASSRQGYTEAFF.

The V and J genes are TRBV13 and TRBJ2-7, with TRBD2 as a possible D gene (6 bases). In germline, CDR1 is PRHDT, CDR2 FYEKMQ (reference sequence). Trimming pared 2 bases from V and 7 bases from J, leaving 12 bases between. The CDR3 has 13 amino acids. The CDR3 nucleotides read TGTGCCAGCAGCTTAATCGGGGCGGGGGAGCAGTACTTC. Its protein product is CASSLIGAGEQYF.

This rearrangement joins TRBV7-9 to TRBJ2-7; D may be TRBD1 (6 bases). The CDR3 sequence is 15 residues long. Germline values: CDR1 SEHNR, CDR2 FQNEAQ (reference sequence). Trimming took 4 bases from V and 2 from J, leaving 15 bases between them. CDR3 bases: TGTGCCAGCAGCTCTCGGACAGACGCAACCTACGAGCAGTACTTC. Translation: CASSSRTDATYEQYF.

The chain recombines TRBV6-5 with TRBJ2-5; 9 bases match TRBD1. The CDR3 consists of 15 residues. Germline CDR1 and CDR2: MNHEY and SVGAGI. Unmatched junction bases numbered 4, after V lost 2 bases and J lost 3 bases. The CDR3 nucleotides are TGTGCCAGCAGTTACGCGGACAGGGGAGAAGAGACCCAGTACTTC. Translated, it gives CASSYADRGEETQYF.

This chain connects TRBV7-2 to TRBJ1-5, with TRBD1 matching 8 bases. Trimming at V came to 3 bases and at J to 1 base, leaving 5 bases not matched to a gene. CDR1 SGHTA and CDR2 FQGNSA come from the germline V gene. This CDR3 is built from 16 residues. This chain's CDR3 is CASSFSGTGSNQPQHF. Written as DNA, the CDR3 is TGTGCCAGCAGCTTTTCCGGGACAGGAAGCAATCAGCCCCAGCATTTT.

The gene calls are TRBV19 and TRBJ1-5; weak D call: TRBD1 (6 bases). CDR3 length: 15 residues. Germline-derived CDR1 and CDR2 are LNHDA and SQIVND (reference sequence). Trimming took 10 bases from V and 0 from J, leaving 16 bases between them. The CDR3 reads CATKDRPHSNQPQHF. CDR3 bases: TGTGCCACCAAGGACAGACCTCATAGCAATCAGCCCCAGCATTTT. The entire variable domain, with the rest obtained from reference TRBV19 and TRBJ1-5, is as follows: DGGITQSPKYLFRKEGQNVTLSCEQNLNHDAMYWYRQDPGQGLRLIYYSQIVNDFQKGDIAEGYSVSREKKESFPLTVTSAQKNPTAFYLCATKDRPHSNQPQHFGDGTRLSIL.

This clone has just one count. V gene TRBV7-3 combines with J gene TRBJ2-2; 10 bases align to TRBD2. The CDR3 has 16 residues. Germline assignment: CDR1 SGHTA and CDR2 FQGTGA. The junction had 4 bases not matched to a gene; V was cut back by 3 bases and J by 3 bases. This chain's CDR3 is CASSLSTSGYTGELFF. The CDR3 nucleotides read TGTGCCAGCAGCTTGTCGACTAGCGGGTACACCGGGGAGCTGTTTTTT.

The rearrangement links TRBV2 to TRBJ2-7, with no clear D. Germline V gives CDR1 SNHLY, CDR2 FYNNEI. CDR3 length equals 11 residues. Trimming took 6 bases from V and 2 from J, leaving 5 bases between them. As DNA, the CDR3 is TGTGCCAGCAGCTCTACCTACGAGCAGTACTTC. Protein: CASSSTYEQYF.